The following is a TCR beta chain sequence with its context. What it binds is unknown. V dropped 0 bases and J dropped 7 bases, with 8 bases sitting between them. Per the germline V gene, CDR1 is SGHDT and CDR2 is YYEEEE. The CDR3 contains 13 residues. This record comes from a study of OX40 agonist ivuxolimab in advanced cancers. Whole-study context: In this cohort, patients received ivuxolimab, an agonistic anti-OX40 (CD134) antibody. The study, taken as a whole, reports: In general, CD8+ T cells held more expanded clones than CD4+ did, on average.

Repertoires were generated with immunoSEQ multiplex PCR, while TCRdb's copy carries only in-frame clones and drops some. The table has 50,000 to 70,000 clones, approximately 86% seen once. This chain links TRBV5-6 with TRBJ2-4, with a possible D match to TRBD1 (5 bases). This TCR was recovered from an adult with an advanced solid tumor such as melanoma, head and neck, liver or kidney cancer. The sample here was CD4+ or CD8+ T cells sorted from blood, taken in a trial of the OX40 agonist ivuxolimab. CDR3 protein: CASSLVGQNIQYF. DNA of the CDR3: TGTGCCAGCAGCTTGGTGGGGCAGAACATTCAGTACTTC.